The 28 T cell receptor beta chains in this list originate from one sample, sequenced in a study of post-analysis software for immune sequencing data. Regarding the study as a whole: The study found TRBV5-6, TRBV5-1 and TRBV20-1 among five or six TRBV segments more frequent in patients than controls.

No antigen is known for these receptors. The library was made from cDNA and included unique molecular identifiers. TCRdb reprocessed the PCR reads via MiXCR and lists one record per CDR3 protein. The sample shows 450,000 to 650,000 distinct CDR3 sequences, about 40% of them seen only once. Specimen: blood. Receptor source: a girl between 5 and 17 years old with multiple sclerosis.

In regard to this clonotype: A much larger clone differs from this one at a single base, so this may be a read error. The V call is TRBV29-1, the J call TRBJ2-7, with 8 bases fitting TRBD2. The trim removed 4 bases at V and 2 bases at J, leaving 16 bases unmatched. The CDR3 extends over 17 amino acids. Germline CDR1 reads SQVTM; CDR2 reads ANQGSEA. As DNA, the CDR3 is TGCAGCGTTGTCCCACCCGGGCGGGGGGCGCTCGCCTACGAGCAGTACTTC. This translates into CSVVPPGRGALAYEQYF.

This clonotype showed up just a few times. The chain combines TRBV12-3 or TRBV12-4 with TRBJ1-5; possibly TRBD1 for D (5 bases). The CDR3 is made up of 17 amino acids. Trimming left V 0 bases short and J 1 base short, with 13 bases between. DNA for the CDR3: TGTGCCAGCAGTTTAGCGAGGGGTCCTGAAAGCAATCAGCCCCAGCATTTT. Its protein is CASSLARGPESNQPQHF.

The chain couples TRBV13 to TRBJ2-6; perhaps TRBD1 as D (6 bases). Germline V gene sequence: CDR1 PRHDT, CDR2 FYEKMQ (reference sequence). This CDR3 region has 16 residues. V was clipped by 7 bases and J by 1 base, with 14 bases between them. The CDR3, as DNA: TGTGCCAGCAATGGAGAAGGGGGTTCTGGGGCCAACGTCCTGACTTTC. It yields the protein CASNGEGGSGANVLTF.

This clonotype was observed once. The chain combines TRBV6-2 or TRBV6-3 with TRBJ2-5; TRBD1 agrees at 7 bases. Germline CDR1 MNHEY, CDR2 SVGEGT. J was trimmed by 5 bases and V by 3 bases; bases with no gene match: 6. The CDR3 is 14 amino acids. CDR3 protein: CASSYGARGETQYF. The CDR3, as DNA: TGTGCCAGCAGTTATGGTGCCAGGGGGGAGACCCAGTACTTC.

The chain employs TRBV10-3 and TRBJ2-4; the match to TRBD2 covers 9 bases. Germline V gene data show CDR1 as ENHRY and CDR2 as SYGVKD. Germline trimming cut 2 bases from V and 1 base from J; bases unmatched to any gene: 18. There are 21 residues in the CDR3. The CDR3 sequence: CAISEDGGRAHATRAKNIQYF. The DNA for the CDR3 is TGTGCCATCAGTGAGGATGGCGGGAGGGCCCATGCTACTCGGGCCAAAAACATTCAGTACTTC.

This clonotype was observed a handful of times. The chain joins TRBV12-3 or TRBV12-4 to TRBJ1-2; a possible D gene is TRBD1 (6 bases). This CDR3 contains 15 residues. Trimming stripped 7 bases from V and 4 bases from J, with 19 bases between. The CDR3 loop reads CASTSYRAGSYGYTF. The DNA for the CDR3 is TGTGCCAGCACCAGTTACAGGGCTGGGTCCTATGGCTACACCTTC.

J is TRBJ1-4 and V is TRBV19; D is unclear. Deletions cut 6 bases from V and 7 bases from J, with 12 bases between. The CDR3 length is 13 residues. The germline V gene encodes CDR1 LNHDA and CDR2 SQIVND (reference sequence). CDR3 DNA: TGTGCCAGTAGAGATGACTTGGGTGAAAAACTGTTTTTT. Encoded protein: CASRDDLGEKLFF.

The chain recombines TRBV12-3 or TRBV12-4 with TRBJ2-7; TRBD2 agrees at 9 bases. Trimming removed 6 bases from V and 5 bases from J; junction bases left unmatched: 8. There are 14 residues in the CDR3. CDR3 loop: CASSQGAGGNEQYF. CDR3 in DNA: TGTGCCAGCAGCCAAGGAGCGGGGGGAAACGAGCAGTACTTC.

The chain couples TRBV7-2 to TRBJ1-5; D is unclear. Per germline, CDR1 SGHTA and CDR2 FQGNSA. This CDR3 is 15 amino acids long. Trimming took off 5 bases at V and 1 base at J, with 12 bases between the two ends. The CDR3 DNA sequence: TGTGCCAGCAGCCTGACCGCAATAAGCAATCAGCCCCAGCATTTT. Protein: CASSLTAISNQPQHF.

This chain links TRBV20-1 with TRBJ2-3; no definite D call. The CDR3 contains 14 residues. The germline V gene encodes CDR1 DFQATT and CDR2 SNEGSKA (reference sequence). Trimming stripped 6 bases from V and 1 base from J, with 14 bases between. CDR3 nucleotide sequence: TGCAGTGCCCCCCCAAACCCTGGCACAGATACGCAGTATTTT. It specifies CSAPPNPGTDTQYF.

The chain couples TRBV7-9 to TRBJ2-5, with 9 positions matching TRBD1. Germline CDR1 reads SEHNR; CDR2 reads FQNEAQ (reference sequence). There are 13 residues in the CDR3. V trimming: 3 bases; J trimming: 7 bases; junction bases outside the gene matches: 3. The CDR3 DNA is TGTGCCAGCAGCTTCCCGGGACAGGGGACCCAGTACTTC. This gives the protein CASSFPGQGTQYF.

CDR3: CASSLGGLTRAEAFF. CDR3 DNA: TGTGCCAGCAGTTTAGGTGGACTGACACGAGCTGAAGCTTTCTTT. V is TRBV27 and J is TRBJ1-1; D is ambiguous. CDR3 length: 15 residues. The V gene lost 2 bases and the J gene lost 6 bases, with 16 bases spanning the gap. Germline CDR1 MNHEY, CDR2 SMNVEV (reference sequence).

The table lists this clonotype with a few counts. The chain recombines TRBV5-1 with TRBJ2-7; 9 bases align to TRBD2. Germline V gives CDR1 SGHRS, CDR2 YFSETQ. The CDR3 spans 16 residues. The V and J ends lost 3 bases and 1 base, in that order; junction bases with no gene match: 8. For the CDR3, the DNA is TGCGCCAGCAGCTCGCCTAGCGGGAAAGTATCCTACGAGCAGTACTTC. It is translated as CASSSPSGKVSYEQYF.

The J gene is TRBJ1-3, the V gene TRBV12-3 or TRBV12-4; TRBD1 might be the D (5 bases). Trimming shortened V by 6 bases and J by 5 bases, and 26 bases separated the two germline ends. The CDR3 extends over 18 amino acids. This CDR3 reads CASSLLPHYRTGRNTIYF. The CDR3 nucleotides are TGTGCCAGCAGCCTATTGCCCCACTACAGGACCGGGAGAAACACCATATATTTT.

The chain carries TRBV20-1 and TRBJ1-1; tentatively, D is TRBD1 (5 bases). The length of the CDR3 is 14 residues. Germline CDR1 DFQATT, CDR2 SNEGSKA (reference sequence). Trimming removed 5 bases at V and 0 bases at J, with 13 bases between. CDR3 sequence (DNA): TGCAGTGCTCGATTGGACACCATGAACACTGAAGCTTTCTTT. Translation gives CSARLDTMNTEAFF.

This clonotype was detected only a few times. CDR3 loop: CASSPRTASGPYNEQFF. In DNA form, the CDR3 reads TGTGCCAGCAGTCCCAGGACAGCTTCTGGACCTTACAATGAGCAGTTCTTC. V is TRBV12-3 or TRBV12-4 and J is TRBJ2-1, with D possibly being TRBD1 (6 bases). Trimming removed 5 bases at V and 4 bases at J, with 21 bases between. CDR3 length: 17 residues.

This clonotype was seen only a few times. The rearrangement joins TRBV12-3 or TRBV12-4 to TRBJ2-7; 7 nucleotides line up with TRBD1. The CDR3 spans 15 residues. After removal of 5 bases from V and 9 bases from J, the junction contained 16 bases not matched to a gene. CDR3 nucleotides: TGTGCCAGCAGTCCGAGGACAGGAGGAAAGGATCGGCAGTACTTC. As protein: CASSPRTGGKDRQYF.

There are a few counts of this clonotype. This chain links TRBV5-1 with TRBJ2-3; no clear D. The germline CDR1 and CDR2 sequences are SGHRS and YFSETQ. Trimming shortened V by 4 bases and J by 0 bases, and 9 bases separated the two germline ends. CDR3 size: 14 residues. CDR3 protein: CASSPTLSTDTQYF. The CDR3 DNA reads as TGCGCCAGCAGCCCGACCCTAAGCACAGATACGCAGTATTTT.

This clonotype was found a few times. V usage is TRBV5-1 and J usage is TRBJ2-7; 7 bases line up with TRBD1. From germline, CDR1 is SGHRS and CDR2 YFSETQ. The CDR3 consists of 16 residues. V gave up 0 bases and J gave up 4 bases; unmatched junction bases: 10. The CDR3 DNA sequence: TGCGCCAGCAGCTTGGCCGCGGCAGGGGGATCTTACGAGCAGTACTTC. This codes for CASSLAAAGGSYEQYF.

The CDR3 region is CASSFRDREKTQYF. The CDR3 DNA is TGTGCCAGCAGCTTTAGGGACAGGGAAAAGACCCAGTACTTC. This chain joins TRBV7-2 and TRBJ2-5; 9 bases agree with TRBD1. This CDR3 region has 14 residues. Germline values: CDR1 SGHTA, CDR2 FQGNSA. The junction had 5 bases not matched to a gene; V was cut back by 3 bases and J by 6 bases.

The chain is built from TRBV4-2 and TRBJ2-5, with 12 bases identical to TRBD2. The J call could be wrong; TRBJ2-7 is a better fit for the DNA end. The germline V gene encodes CDR1 LGHNA and CDR2 YNFKEQ. This CDR3 comprises 17 residues. The CDR3 nucleotides are TGTGCCAGCAGCCAAGATTTGGCTAGCGGGGGGGCTGGCGAGCAGTACTTC. It translates to CASSQDLASGGAGEQYF.

This clonotype has just a few counts. V usage is TRBV12-3 or TRBV12-4 and J usage is TRBJ1-1, with 7 bases that match TRBD1. The V and J ends lost 1 base and 8 bases, in that order; junction bases with no gene match: 4. The CDR3 spans 13 residues. This CDR3 is CASSLDRDREAFF. CDR3 bases: TGTGCCAGCAGTTTAGACCGGGACAGAGAAGCTTTCTTT.

The chain joins TRBV9 to TRBJ2-3; 8 bases align to TRBD1. Germline V gene data show CDR1 as SGDLS and CDR2 as YYNGEE. The ends lost 3 bases at V and 2 bases at J; junction bases unmatched: 8. The CDR3 extends over 16 amino acids. The CDR3 DNA reads as TGTGCCAGCAGCGCTTCAGGGGGCACTAACACAGATACGCAGTATTTT. Its translation is CASSASGGTNTDTQYF.

This clonotype was detected only a few times. The chain uses TRBV29-1 and TRBJ1-2, with D perhaps matching TRBD1 (5 bases). The CDR3 sequence is 12 residues long. V gave up 4 bases and J gave up 3 bases, with 9 bases separating them. CDR1 is SQVTM, CDR2 ANQGSEA, per germline. The CDR3 DNA is TGCAGCGTTGGAAGAGGGGACTATGGCTACACCTTC. Translating it yields CSVGRGDYGYTF.

This clonotype came up a few times. This chain uses TRBV6-5 with TRBJ2-1; D remains unclear. The CDR3 loop spans 12 amino acids. Germline V gives CDR1 MNHEY, CDR2 SVGAGI. V gave up 0 bases and J gave up 8 bases, with 5 bases separating them. In nucleotides, the CDR3 is TGTGCCAGCAGTTACTCCGATGATGAGCAGTTCTTC. It yields the protein CASSYSDDEQFF.

The gene calls are TRBV7-2 and TRBJ2-1; no firm D call. Trimming shortened V by 3 bases and J by 9 bases, and 6 bases separated the two germline ends. This CDR3 has 11 amino acids. CDR1 and CDR2 (germline): SGHTA, FQGNSA. The CDR3 loop reads CASSFYFEQFF. The CDR3 DNA reads as TGTGCCAGCAGCTTTTATTTTGAGCAGTTCTTC.

The rearrangement links TRBV12-3 or TRBV12-4 to TRBJ1-2; TRBD1 is a possible D gene (6 bases). The germline V and J ends were trimmed by 1 base and 4 bases, with 13 bases remaining between them. The CDR3 spans 15 residues. Here the CDR3 DNA reads TGTGCCAGCAGTTTAGGCAGCCGAGGGGGCTATGGCTACACCTTC. It translates to CASSLGSRGGYGYTF.

In this sample, this clonotype turned up a few times. The rearrangement joins TRBV24-1 to TRBJ1-2; D is possibly TRBD1 (6 bases). The CDR3 has 14 residues. V was cut by 4 bases and J by 4 bases, with 12 bases left in between. From germline, CDR1 is KGHDR and CDR2 SFDVKD. The CDR3 DNA is TGTGCCACCAGTGACCCGAGGGGGGGCTATGGCTACACCTTC. It specifies CATSDPRGGYGYTF.